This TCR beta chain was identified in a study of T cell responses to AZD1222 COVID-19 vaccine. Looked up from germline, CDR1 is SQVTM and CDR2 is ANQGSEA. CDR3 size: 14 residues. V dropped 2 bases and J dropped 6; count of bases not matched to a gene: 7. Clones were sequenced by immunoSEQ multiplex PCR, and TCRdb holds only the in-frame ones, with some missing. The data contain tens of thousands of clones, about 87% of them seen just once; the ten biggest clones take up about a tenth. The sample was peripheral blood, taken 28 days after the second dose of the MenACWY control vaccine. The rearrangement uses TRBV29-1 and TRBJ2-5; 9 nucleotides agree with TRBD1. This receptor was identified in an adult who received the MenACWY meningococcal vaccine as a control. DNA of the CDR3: TGCAGCGTTGAAAAAGGACAGGGGATCCAGACCCAGTACTTC. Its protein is CSVEKGQGIQTQYF.